This T cell receptor (beta chain) was recovered during a study of shared clonotypes between healthy human individuals. Sequencing was performed with immunoSEQ multiplex PCR; in TCRdb, only in-frame clones are kept and a portion is missing. The table lists about 470,000 clones, around 79% of them singletons. Per germline, CDR1 SEHNR and CDR2 FQNEAQ (reference sequence). The CDR3 covers 13 residues. Between the trimmed V and J ends, which lost 1 base and 4 bases, there was a span of 5 bases. The specimen sequenced was PBMCs. The chain recombines TRBV7-9 with TRBJ1-3; D gene unclear. The source of this sequence is a woman between 40 and 55 years old in good health. Some clones in this sample may be carry-over from other donors' samples. The CDR3 sequence: CASSLGYGNTIYF. Written as DNA, the CDR3 is TGTGCCAGCAGCTTAGGGTACGGAAACACCATATATTTT.